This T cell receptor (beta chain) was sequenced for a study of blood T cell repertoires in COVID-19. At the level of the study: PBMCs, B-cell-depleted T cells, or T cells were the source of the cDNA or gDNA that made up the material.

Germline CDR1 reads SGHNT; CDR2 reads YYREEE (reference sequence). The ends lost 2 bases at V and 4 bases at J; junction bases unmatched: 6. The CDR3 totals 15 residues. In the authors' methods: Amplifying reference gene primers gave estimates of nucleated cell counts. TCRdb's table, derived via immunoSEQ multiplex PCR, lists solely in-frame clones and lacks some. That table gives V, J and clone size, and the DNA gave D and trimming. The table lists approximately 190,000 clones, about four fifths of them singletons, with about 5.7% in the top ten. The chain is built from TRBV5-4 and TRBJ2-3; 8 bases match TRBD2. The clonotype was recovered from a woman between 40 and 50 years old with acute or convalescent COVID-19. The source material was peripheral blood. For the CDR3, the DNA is TGTGCCAGCAGCTTTCGACGGGGGGGCGCAGATACGCAGTATTTT. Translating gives CASSFRRGGADTQYF.